The 10 T cell receptor beta chains reported below all come from one sample, sequenced in a study of blood T cell repertoires in COVID-19. Using immunoSEQ multiplex PCR, the repertoire was profiled, and TCRdb retains in-frame clones only, with some absent. The sample carries roughly 180,000 clones, around 80% recorded once. Material: PBMCs or T cells enriched from blood (not recorded which). These receptors were collected from a man in his sixties who had been exposed to COVID-19.

The rearrangement uses TRBV7-8 and TRBJ1-1; D perhaps matches TRBD1 (6 bases). The V end lost 5 bases, the J end lost 8 bases, and 18 bases lay between the germline ends. There are 14 residues in the CDR3. Germline V gene sequence: CDR1 SGHVS, CDR2 FQNEAQ. CDR3 sequence (DNA): TGTGCCAGCAGCGATGCCTCTGGGGGCCGCGAAGCTTTCTTT. This codes for CASSDASGGREAFF.

Remarks on this clone: Other DNA sequences in the same sample also yield this CDR3. V gene TRBV27 combines with J gene TRBJ2-5; 15 bases line up with TRBD2. Looked up from germline, CDR1 is MNHEY and CDR2 is SMNVEV (reference sequence). The CDR3 is made up of 16 amino acids. V trimming: 4 bases; J trimming: 2 bases; junction bases outside the gene matches: 2. The CDR3 loop is CASSSGLAGGQETQYF. The CDR3 coding sequence is TGTGCCAGCAGTTCGGGACTAGCGGGGGGTCAAGAGACCCAGTACTTC.

CDR3 in amino acids: CASSGTSGKEETQYF. CDR3 in DNA: TGTGCCAGCAGCGGCACTAGCGGGAAGGAAGAGACCCAGTACTTC. The chain has TRBV9 and TRBJ2-5; 10 nucleotides align to TRBD2. Germline V lookup: CDR1 SGDLS, CDR2 YYNGEE. This CDR3 spans 15 amino acids. With 3 bases clipped from V and 3 bases from J, the junction kept 5 bases outside the gene matches.

The CDR3 region is CASTTWNSRGRKTQYF. The DNA for the CDR3 is TGTGCCAGCACTACGTGGAACTCGCGGGGTAGGAAGACCCAGTACTTC. The chain joins TRBV27 to TRBJ2-5; D possibly corresponds to TRBD2 (6 bases). V was pared by 7 bases and J by 6 bases, with 24 bases between. The CDR3 is made up of 16 amino acids. Germline V gives CDR1 MNHEY, CDR2 SMNVEV (reference sequence).

V is TRBV28 and J is TRBJ1-1, with D possibly TRBD1 on 5 matching bases. V dropped 6 bases and J dropped 5 bases, with 16 bases sitting between them. CDR1 is MDHEN and CDR2 is SYDVKM in the germline V gene. This CDR3 comprises 14 residues. The CDR3 DNA sequence: TGTGCCAGCAGCCCAATGGGGGGGGTAACTGAAGCTTTCTTT. Protein product: CASSPMGGVTEAFF.

J is TRBJ2-7 and V is TRBV7-2, with a tentative D call TRBD2 (5 bases). Germline CDR1 and CDR2: SGHTA and FQGNSA. The CDR3 loop spans 14 amino acids. V was trimmed by 5 bases and J by 2 bases, leaving 13 bases between them. CDR3 region: CASSHDYPPYEQYF. Written as DNA, the CDR3 is TGTGCCAGCAGCCACGACTACCCGCCCTACGAGCAGTACTTC.

This clone was observed once. This sequence joins TRBV10-2 and TRBJ2-7; D is uncertain. The germline gives CDR1 WSHSY, CDR2 SAAADI. Trimming removed 2 bases from V and 3 bases from J, with 14 bases in between. The CDR3 loop spans 15 amino acids. The CDR3 here is CASSEPHGLSYEQYF. CDR3 nucleotide sequence: TGCGCCAGCAGTGAGCCCCACGGGTTAAGCTACGAGCAGTACTTC.

The chain recombines TRBV29-1 with TRBJ1-2, with TRBD1 matching over 7 bases. Trimming removed 4 bases from V and 3 bases from J; junction bases left unmatched: 2. The CDR3 length is 12 residues. In germline, CDR1 is SQVTM, CDR2 ANQGSEA. The CDR3: CSVAGTDYGYTF. Written as DNA, the CDR3 is TGCAGCGTTGCCGGGACAGACTATGGCTACACCTTC.

This clone showed up just a few times. The chain is built from TRBV6-5 and TRBJ2-4, with D tentatively TRBD1 (6 bases). Trimming removed 6 bases from V and 0 bases from J, with 9 bases in between. Germline assignment: CDR1 MNHEY and CDR2 SVGAGI. This CDR3 has 14 amino acids. The chain's CDR3 is CASSEGVAKNIQYF. The DNA of the CDR3 is TGTGCCAGCAGCGAGGGGGTAGCCAAAAACATTCAGTACTTC.

The V gene is TRBV4-3, the J gene TRBJ1-1, with 9 bases lining up with TRBD1. J lost 6 bases, V lost 0 bases, and 2 bases had no gene match. The CDR3 contains 14 residues. The V gene's germline CDR1 is LGHNA and CDR2 YSLEER. The CDR3 reads CASSQETGGSEAFF. The DNA of the CDR3 is TGCGCCAGCAGCCAAGAGACAGGGGGTTCTGAAGCTTTCTTT.